This TCR beta chain was documented in a study of T cells in tuberculosis. Looked up from germline, CDR1 is LNHDA and CDR2 is SQIVND (reference sequence). Trimming shortened V by 5 bases and J by 2 bases, and 10 bases separated the two germline ends. The CDR3 consists of 14 residues. As for time point: new active TB diagnosis, blood taken before or within 7 days of starting treatment. Confirmation came from sputum smear and/or culture positivity for M. tuberculosis. The protocol was immunoSEQ multiplex PCR, while the TCRdb copy is restricted to in-frame clones and leaves out a portion. The sample lists approximately 49,000 clones; about 95% were seen once.

The origin of this receptor is an adult with tuberculosis. This sample comprised PBMCs, obtained at tuberculosis diagnosis. The chain links TRBV19 to TRBJ1-5; no definite D call. As DNA, the CDR3 is TGTGCCAGTAGTGGGGAGGATGGCAATCAGCCCCAGCATTTT. The encoded protein is CASSGEDGNQPQHF.